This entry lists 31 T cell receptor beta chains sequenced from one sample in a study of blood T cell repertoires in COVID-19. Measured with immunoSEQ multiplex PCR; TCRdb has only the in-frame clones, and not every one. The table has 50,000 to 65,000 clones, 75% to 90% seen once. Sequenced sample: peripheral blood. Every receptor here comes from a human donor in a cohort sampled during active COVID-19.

The CDR3 region is CASTKSGDTEAFF. The CDR3 coding sequence is TGTGCCAGCACCAAGTCAGGGGACACTGAAGCTTTCTTT. V gene TRBV6-5 combines with J gene TRBJ1-1; D might be TRBD1 (6 bases). Per the germline V gene, CDR1 is MNHEY and CDR2 is SVGAGI. The CDR3 contains 13 residues. Trimming left V 7 bases short and J 3 bases short, with 12 bases between.

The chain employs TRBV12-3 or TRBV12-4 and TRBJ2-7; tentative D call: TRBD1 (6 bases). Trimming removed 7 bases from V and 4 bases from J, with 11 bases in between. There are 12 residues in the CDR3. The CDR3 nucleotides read TGTGCCAGCACCCGGGACACGTACGAGCAGTACTTC. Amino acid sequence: CASTRDTYEQYF.

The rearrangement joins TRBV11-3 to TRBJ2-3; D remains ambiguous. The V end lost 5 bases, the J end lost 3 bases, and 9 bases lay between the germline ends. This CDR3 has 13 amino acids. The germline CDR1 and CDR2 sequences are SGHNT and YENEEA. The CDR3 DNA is TGTGCCAGCAGCCGACTGAGTACAGATACGCAGTATTTT. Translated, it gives CASSRLSTDTQYF.

The DNA for the CDR3 is TGTGCCAGCAGCCCTACTAGCGGGAGTGGGGTGTACCAAGAGACCCAGTACTTC. It yields the protein CASSPTSGSGVYQETQYF. V usage is TRBV7-9 and J usage is TRBJ2-5, with 11 bases lining up with TRBD2. The CDR3 loop spans 18 amino acids. J gave up 0 bases and V 5 bases, and 11 bases lay outside the gene matches. Germline lookup yields CDR1 SEHNR and CDR2 FQNEAQ (reference sequence).

CDR3 coding DNA: TGTGCCAGCAGCTTGGGGGACAGGACGGTCTACGAGCAGTACTTC. It codes for CASSLGDRTVYEQYF. The chain is built from TRBV5-6 and TRBJ2-7, with TRBD1 matching 8 bases. Trimming cost V 0 bases and J 3 bases; bases outside gene matches: 5. Germline CDR1 reads SGHDT; CDR2 reads YYEEEE. The CDR3 runs to 15 residues.

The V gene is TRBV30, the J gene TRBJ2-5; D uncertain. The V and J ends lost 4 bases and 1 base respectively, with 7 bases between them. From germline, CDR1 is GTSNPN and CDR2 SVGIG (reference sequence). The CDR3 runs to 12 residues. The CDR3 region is CAWTRSQETQYF. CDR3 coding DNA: TGTGCCTGGACCCGGTCCCAAGAGACCCAGTACTTC.

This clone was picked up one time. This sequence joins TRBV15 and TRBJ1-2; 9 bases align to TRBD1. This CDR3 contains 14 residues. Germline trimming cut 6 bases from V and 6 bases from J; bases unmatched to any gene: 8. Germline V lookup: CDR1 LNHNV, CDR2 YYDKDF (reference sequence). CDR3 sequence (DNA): TGTGCCACCAGTAGGGGACAGGGTGACAATGGCTACACCTTC. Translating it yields CATSRGQGDNGYTF.

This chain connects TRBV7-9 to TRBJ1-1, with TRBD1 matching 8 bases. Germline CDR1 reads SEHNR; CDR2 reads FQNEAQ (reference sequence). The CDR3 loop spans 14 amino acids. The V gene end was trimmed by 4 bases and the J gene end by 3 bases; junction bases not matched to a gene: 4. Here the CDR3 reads CASSSTGGDTEAFF. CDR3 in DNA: TGTGCCAGCAGCTCCACAGGGGGTGACACTGAAGCTTTCTTT.

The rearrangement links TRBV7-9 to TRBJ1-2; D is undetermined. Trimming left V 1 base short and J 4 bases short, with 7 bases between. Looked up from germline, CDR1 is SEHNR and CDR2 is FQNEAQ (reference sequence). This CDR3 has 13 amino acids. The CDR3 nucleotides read TGTGCCAGCAGCTTAGGATACAGCTATGGCTACACCTTC. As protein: CASSLGYSYGYTF.

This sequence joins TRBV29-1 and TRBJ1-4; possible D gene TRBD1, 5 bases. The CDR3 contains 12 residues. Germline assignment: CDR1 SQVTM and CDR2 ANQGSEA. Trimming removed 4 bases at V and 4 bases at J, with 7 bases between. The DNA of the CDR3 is TGCAGCGTTGGACAGTTTAATGAAAAACTGTTTTTT. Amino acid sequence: CSVGQFNEKLFF.

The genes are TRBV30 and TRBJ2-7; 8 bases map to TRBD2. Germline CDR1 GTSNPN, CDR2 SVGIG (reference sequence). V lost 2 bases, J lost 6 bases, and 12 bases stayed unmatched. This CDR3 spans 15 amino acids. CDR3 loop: CAWSPPQAGAREQYF. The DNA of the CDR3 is TGTGCCTGGAGTCCCCCTCAAGCGGGAGCGCGCGAGCAGTACTTC.

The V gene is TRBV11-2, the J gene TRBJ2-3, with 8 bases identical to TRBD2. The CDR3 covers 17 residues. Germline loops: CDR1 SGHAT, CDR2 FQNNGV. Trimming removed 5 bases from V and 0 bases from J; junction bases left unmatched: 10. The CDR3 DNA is TGTGCCAGCAGCCGTTTCAGGACTAGCTCTAGCACAGATACGCAGTATTTT. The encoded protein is CASSRFRTSSSTDTQYF.

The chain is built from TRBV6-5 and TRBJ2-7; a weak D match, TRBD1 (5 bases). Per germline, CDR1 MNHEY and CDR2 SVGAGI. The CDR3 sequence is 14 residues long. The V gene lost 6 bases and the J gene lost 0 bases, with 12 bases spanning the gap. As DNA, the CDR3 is TGTGCCAGCAGGATGACAGAGACCTCCTACGAGCAGTACTTC. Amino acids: CASRMTETSYEQYF.

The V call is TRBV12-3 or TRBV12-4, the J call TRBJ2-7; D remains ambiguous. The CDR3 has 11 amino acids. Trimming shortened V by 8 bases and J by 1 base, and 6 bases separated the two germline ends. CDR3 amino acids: CASGRSYEQYF. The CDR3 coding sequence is TGTGCCAGCGGCCGATCCTACGAGCAGTACTTC.

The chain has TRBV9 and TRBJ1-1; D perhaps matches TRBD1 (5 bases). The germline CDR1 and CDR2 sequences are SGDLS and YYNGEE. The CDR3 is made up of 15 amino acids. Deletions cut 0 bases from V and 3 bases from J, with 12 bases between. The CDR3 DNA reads TGTGCCAGCAGCGTAGGTCCCGGGGGGGACACTGAAGCTTTCTTT. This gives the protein CASSVGPGGDTEAFF. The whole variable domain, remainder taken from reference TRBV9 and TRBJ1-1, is DSGVTQTPKHLITATGQRVTLRCSPRSGDLSVYWYQQSLDQGLQFLIQYYNGEERAKGNILERFSAQQFPDLHSELNLSSLELGDSALYFCASSVGPGGDTEAFFGQGTRLTVV.

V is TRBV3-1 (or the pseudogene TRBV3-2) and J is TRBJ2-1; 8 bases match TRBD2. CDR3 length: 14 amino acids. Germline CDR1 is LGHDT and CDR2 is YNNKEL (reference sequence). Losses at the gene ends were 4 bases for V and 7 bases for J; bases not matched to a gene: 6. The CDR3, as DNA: TGTGCCAGCAGCCCTCCCAGCGGGAGAAATGAGCAGTTCTTC. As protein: CASSPPSGRNEQFF.

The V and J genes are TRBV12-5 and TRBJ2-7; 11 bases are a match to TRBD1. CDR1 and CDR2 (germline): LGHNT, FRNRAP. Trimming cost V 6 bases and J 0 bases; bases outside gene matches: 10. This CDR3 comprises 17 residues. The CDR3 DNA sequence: TGTGCTAGTGGCCGTAAAGGACAGGGGGCCTCCTCCTACGAGCAGTACTTC. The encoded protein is CASGRKGQGASSYEQYF.

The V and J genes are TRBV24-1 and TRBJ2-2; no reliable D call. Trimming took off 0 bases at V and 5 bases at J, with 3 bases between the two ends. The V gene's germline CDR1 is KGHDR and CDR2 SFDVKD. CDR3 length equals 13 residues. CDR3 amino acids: CATSDLATGELFF. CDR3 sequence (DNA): TGTGCCACCAGTGATTTGGCGACCGGGGAGCTGTTTTTT.

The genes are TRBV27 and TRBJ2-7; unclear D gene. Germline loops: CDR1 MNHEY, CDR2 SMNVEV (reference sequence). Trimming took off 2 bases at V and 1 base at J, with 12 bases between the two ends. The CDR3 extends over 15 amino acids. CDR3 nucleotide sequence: TGTGCCAGCAGTTTAAACCAGGCAGTTTCCTACGAGCAGTACTTC. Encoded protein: CASSLNQAVSYEQYF.

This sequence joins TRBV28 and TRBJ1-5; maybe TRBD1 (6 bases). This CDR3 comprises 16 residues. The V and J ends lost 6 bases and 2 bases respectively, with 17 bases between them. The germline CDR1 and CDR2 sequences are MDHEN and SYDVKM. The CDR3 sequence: CASRSETGVGNQPQHF. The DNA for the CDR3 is TGTGCCAGCAGGTCGGAGACAGGAGTAGGCAATCAGCCCCAGCATTTT.

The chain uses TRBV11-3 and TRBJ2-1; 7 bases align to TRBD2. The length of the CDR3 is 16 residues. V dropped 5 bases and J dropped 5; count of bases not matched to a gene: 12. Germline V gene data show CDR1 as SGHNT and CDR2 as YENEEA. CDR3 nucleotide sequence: TGTGCCAGCAGCCAACAAAGGGGCGGGGGACACAATGAGCAGTTCTTC. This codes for CASSQQRGGGHNEQFF.

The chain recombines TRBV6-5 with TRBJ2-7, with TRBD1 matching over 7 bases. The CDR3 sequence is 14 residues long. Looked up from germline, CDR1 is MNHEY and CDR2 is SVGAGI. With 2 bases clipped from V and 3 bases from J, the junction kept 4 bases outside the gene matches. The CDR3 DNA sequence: TGTGCCAGCAGTTACCGGCAGGGGGTCTACGAGCAGTACTTC. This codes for CASSYRQGVYEQYF.

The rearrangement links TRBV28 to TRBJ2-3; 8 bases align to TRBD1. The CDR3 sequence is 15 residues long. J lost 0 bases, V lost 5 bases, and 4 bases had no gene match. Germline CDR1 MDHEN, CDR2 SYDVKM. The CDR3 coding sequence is TGTGCCAGCAGTGAGACAGGGGCTAGCACAGATACGCAGTATTTT. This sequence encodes CASSETGASTDTQYF.

The CDR3 spells CASSLVGGGYNEQFF. DNA for the CDR3: TGTGCCAGCAGCTTAGTTGGCGGGGGGTACAATGAGCAGTTCTTC. This chain uses TRBV7-9 with TRBJ2-1, with 8 bases lining up with TRBD2. CDR1 and CDR2 (germline): SEHNR, FQNEAQ (reference sequence). The V gene end was trimmed by 1 base and the J gene end by 4 bases; junction bases not matched to a gene: 3. The CDR3 is 15 amino acids.

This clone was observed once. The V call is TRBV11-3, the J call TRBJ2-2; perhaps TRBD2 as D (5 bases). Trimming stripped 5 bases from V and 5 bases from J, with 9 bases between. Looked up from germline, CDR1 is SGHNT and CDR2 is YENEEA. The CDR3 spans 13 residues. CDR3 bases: TGTGCCAGCAGCCAGAGGAGGACCGGGGAGCTGTTTTTT. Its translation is CASSQRRTGELFF. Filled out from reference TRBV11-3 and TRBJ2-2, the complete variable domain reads EAGVVQSPRYKIIEKKQPVAFWCNPISGHNTLYWYLQNLGQGPELLIRYENEEAVDDSQLPKDRFSAERLKGVDSTLKIQPAELGDSAVYLCASSQRRTGELFFGEGSRLTVL.

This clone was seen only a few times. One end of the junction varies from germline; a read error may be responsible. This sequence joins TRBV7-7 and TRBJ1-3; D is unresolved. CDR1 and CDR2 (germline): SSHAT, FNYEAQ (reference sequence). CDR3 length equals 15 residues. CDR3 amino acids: CASSFYRGSGNTIYF. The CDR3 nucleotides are TGTGCTAGCAGCTTCTACCGGGGATCTGGAAACACCATATATTTT.

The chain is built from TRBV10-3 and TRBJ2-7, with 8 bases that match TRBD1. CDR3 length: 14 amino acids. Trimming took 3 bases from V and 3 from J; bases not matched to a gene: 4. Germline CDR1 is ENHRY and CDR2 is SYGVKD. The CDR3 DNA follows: TGTGCCATCAGTGAAGGAGGACAGGGCTACGAGCAGTACTTC. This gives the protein CAISEGGQGYEQYF.

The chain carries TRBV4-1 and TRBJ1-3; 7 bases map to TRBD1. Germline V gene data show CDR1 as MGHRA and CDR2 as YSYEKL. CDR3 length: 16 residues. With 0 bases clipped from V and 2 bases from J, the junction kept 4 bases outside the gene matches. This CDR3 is CASSQDSGTAGNTIYF. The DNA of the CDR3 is TGCGCCAGCAGCCAAGATTCCGGGACAGCTGGAAACACCATATATTTT.

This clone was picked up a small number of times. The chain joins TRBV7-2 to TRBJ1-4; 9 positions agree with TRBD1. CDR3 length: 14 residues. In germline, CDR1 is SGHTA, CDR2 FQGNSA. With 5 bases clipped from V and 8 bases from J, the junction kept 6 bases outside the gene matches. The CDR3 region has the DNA TGTGCCAGCAGCCTTGGACAGGGGACGGAAAAACTGTTTTTT. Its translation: CASSLGQGTEKLFF.

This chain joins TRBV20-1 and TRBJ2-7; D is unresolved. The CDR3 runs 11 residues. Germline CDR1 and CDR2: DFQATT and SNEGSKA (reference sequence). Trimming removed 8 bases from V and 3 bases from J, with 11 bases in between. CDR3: CSTRGDYEQYF. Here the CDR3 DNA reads TGCAGTACCCGTGGAGACTACGAGCAGTACTTC.

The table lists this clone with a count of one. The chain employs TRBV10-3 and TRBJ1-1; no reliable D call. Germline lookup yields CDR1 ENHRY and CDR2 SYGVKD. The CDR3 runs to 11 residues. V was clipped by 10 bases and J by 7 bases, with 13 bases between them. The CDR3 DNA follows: TGTGCCACCCTGTTGGAGGGTGAAGCTTTCTTT. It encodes CATLLEGEAFF.